These 30 T cell receptor beta chains were sequenced from one sample in a study of blood T cell repertoires in COVID-19. Generated by immunoSEQ multiplex PCR, the TCRdb table keeps only in-frame clones and is missing some. The sample carries under 95,000 clones, 80% to 90% recorded once. Sequences were obtained from peripheral blood. All receptors derive from a woman at least 80 years old with acute or convalescent COVID-19.

This clone was counted once. The chain joins TRBV29-1 to TRBJ1-1; TRBD1 aligns across 10 bases. Germline CDR1 and CDR2: SQVTM and ANQGSEA. After removal of 5 bases from V and 1 base from J, the junction contained 7 bases not matched to a gene. This CDR3 is 15 amino acids long. CDR3 loop: CSVLDRGRGNTEAFF. CDR3 DNA sequence: TGCAGCGTTCTAGACAGGGGGCGCGGGAACACTGAAGCTTTCTTT.

This clone showed up just once. This chain connects TRBV11-2 to TRBJ1-2; D is possibly TRBD1 (6 bases). The germline CDR1 and CDR2 sequences are SGHAT and FQNNGV. The length of the CDR3 is 16 residues. Trimming shortened V by 1 base and J by 8 bases, and 20 bases separated the two germline ends. The CDR3 spells CASSLARGQPSGGYTF. Here the CDR3 DNA reads TGTGCCAGCAGCTTAGCCCGCGGACAGCCGTCAGGGGGCTACACCTTC. Variable domain in full (rest from reference TRBV11-2 and TRBJ1-2): EAGVAQSPRYKIIEKRQSVAFWCNPISGHATLYWYQQILGQGPKLLIQFQNNGVVDDSQLPKDRFSAERLKGVDSTLKIQPAKLEDSAVYLCASSLARGQPSGGYTFGSGTRLTVV.

J is TRBJ1-4 and V is TRBV5-1, with 8 bases fitting TRBD1. The germline CDR1 and CDR2 sequences are SGHRS and YFSETQ. The CDR3 has 16 amino acids. Trimming cost V 1 base and J 8 bases; bases outside gene matches: 10. CDR3 protein: CASSLLSAQGEEKLFF. The CDR3 DNA follows: TGCGCCAGCAGCTTGCTCTCAGCACAGGGGGAAGAAAAACTGTTTTTT.

Comment on this clone: The same CDR3 can be traced to other DNA sequences in this sample. This sequence joins TRBV2 and TRBJ1-1, with a tentative D call TRBD1 (6 bases). V lost 4 bases to trimming and J lost 3 bases, with 12 bases between them. The CDR3 runs to 14 residues. From germline, CDR1 is SNHLY and CDR2 FYNNEI. The CDR3 is CASSVQGRDTEAFF. CDR3 sequence (DNA): TGTGCCAGCAGTGTACAGGGTCGGGACACTGAAGCTTTCTTT.

This sequence joins TRBV5-1 and TRBJ2-3, with a weak D call TRBD1 (5 bases). V was trimmed by 0 bases and J by 6 bases, leaving 14 bases between them. Germline CDR1 SGHRS, CDR2 YFSETQ. CDR3 length equals 15 residues. The CDR3 loop is CASSLGAGYSDTQYF. Written as DNA, the CDR3 is TGCGCCAGCAGCTTGGGGGCAGGGTATAGCGATACGCAGTATTTT.

This sequence joins TRBV15 and TRBJ2-5; tentative D call: TRBD2 (7 bases). The V end was cut by 3 bases, the J end by 6 bases, with 14 bases between. Per germline, CDR1 LNHNV and CDR2 YYDKDF (reference sequence). The CDR3 totals 14 residues. CDR3 protein: CATSRPGGGQTQYF. The CDR3 DNA reads TGTGCCACCAGCAGGCCGGGGGGCGGGCAGACCCAGTACTTC.

The chain uses TRBV5-1 and TRBJ1-6, with a possible D match to TRBD1 (5 bases). The CDR3 runs to 17 residues. CDR1 and CDR2 from the germline V gene are SGHRS and YFSETQ. With 1 base removed from V and 0 bases from J, the gap between germline ends came to 11 bases. DNA of the CDR3: TGCGCCAGCAGCTTGTCTGGGGCAAGCTCCTATAATTCACCCCTCCACTTT. It translates to CASSLSGASSYNSPLHF.

The CDR3 protein is CASSEPTGTGIGIYGYTF. CDR3 coding DNA: TGTGCCAGCAGTGAACCTACCGGGACAGGGATTGGAATTTATGGCTACACCTTC. The chain has TRBV2 and TRBJ1-2, with 9 bases that match TRBD1. Germline trimming cut 2 bases from V and 5 bases from J; bases unmatched to any gene: 15. This CDR3 has 18 amino acids. Germline CDR1 SNHLY, CDR2 FYNNEI.

V is TRBV10-3 and J is TRBJ2-5, with 11 bases matching TRBD1. The CDR3 is 14 amino acids. Germline V CDR1 and CDR2: ENHRY, SYGVKD. J was trimmed by 4 bases and V by 10 bases; bases with no gene match: 8. CDR3 region: CATAGGQGVETQYF. In DNA, the CDR3 is TGTGCCACAGCAGGGGGACAGGGGGTAGAGACCCAGTACTTC.

There are a few counts of this clone. The chain carries TRBV11-3 and TRBJ2-7; the match to TRBD2 covers 13 bases. The germline V gene encodes CDR1 SGHNT and CDR2 YENEEA. V trimming: 6 bases; J trimming: 0 bases; junction bases outside the gene matches: 5. CDR3 size: 16 residues. The CDR3 spells CASSRTSGGNSYEQYF. In DNA form, the CDR3 reads TGTGCCAGCAGTCGGACTAGCGGGGGAAACTCCTACGAGCAGTACTTC.

V usage is TRBV14 and J usage is TRBJ1-4; 8 nucleotides line up with TRBD1. Losses at the gene ends were 4 bases for V and 3 bases for J; bases not matched to a gene: 4. There are 15 residues in the CDR3. Germline CDR1 is SGHDN and CDR2 is FVKESK. Here the CDR3 reads CASSPGQVPNEKLFF. The CDR3 bases are TGTGCCAGCAGCCCGGGACAGGTTCCTAATGAAAAACTGTTTTTT.

V and J are TRBV2 and TRBJ2-3, with 10 bases aligning to TRBD1. Trimming at V came to 7 bases and at J to 6 bases, leaving 19 bases not matched to a gene. CDR3 length: 18 residues. CDR1 SNHLY and CDR2 FYNNEI come from the germline V gene. The chain's CDR3 is CASTPTTGTGVPVDTQYF. The CDR3 region has the DNA TGTGCCAGCACTCCGACCACCGGGACAGGGGTTCCTGTGGATACGCAGTATTTT.

The CDR3 DNA follows: TGTGCCAGCAGTAAGGGACTAGCCCGGAAGGAGCAGTACTTC. Translated, it gives CASSKGLARKEQYF. The chain carries TRBV2 and TRBJ2-7; TRBD2 aligns across 9 bases. Germline values: CDR1 SNHLY, CDR2 FYNNEI. Trimming removed 5 bases from V and 7 bases from J; junction bases left unmatched: 9. The length of the CDR3 is 14 residues.

This chain links TRBV5-6 with TRBJ2-2, with D possibly matching TRBD1 (6 bases). The CDR3 has 16 amino acids. From germline, CDR1 is SGHDT and CDR2 YYEEEE. Deletions cut 3 bases from V and 4 bases from J, with 16 bases between. CDR3 loop: CASSSLRGTFTGELFF. DNA of the CDR3: TGTGCCAGCAGCTCTCTCAGGGGCACCTTCACCGGGGAGCTGTTTTTT. The full variable domain, completed using reference TRBV5-6 and TRBJ2-2, is DAGVTQSPTHLIKTRGQQVTLRCSPKSGHDTVSWYQQALGQGPQFIFQYYEEEERQRGNFPDRFSGHQFPNYSSELNVNALLLGDSALYLCASSSLRGTFTGELFFGEGSRLTVL.

This chain joins TRBV7-9 and TRBJ1-2, with 7 bases identical to TRBD1. CDR3 length equals 13 residues. Trimming took 5 bases from V and 8 from J; bases not matched to a gene: 8. Germline lookup yields CDR1 SEHNR and CDR2 FQNEAQ (reference sequence). The CDR3 coding sequence is TGTGCCAGCAGCCAGAAGGGGGCATTGGGCTACACCTTC. Protein: CASSQKGALGYTF.

J is TRBJ2-7 and V is TRBV2, with D possibly TRBD2 on 5 matching bases. The CDR3 loop spans 12 amino acids. V was cut by 3 bases and J by 7 bases, with 10 bases left in between. Germline CDR1 is SNHLY and CDR2 is FYNNEI. CDR3 sequence reads: CASSERVMEQYF. In nucleotides, the CDR3 is TGTGCCAGCAGTGAGAGGGTCATGGAGCAGTACTTC. Full variable domain (missing parts from reference TRBV2 and TRBJ2-7): EPEVTQTPSHQVTQMGQEVILRCVPISNHLYFYWYRQILGQKVEFLVSFYNNEISEKSEIFDDQFSVERPDGSNFTLKIRSTKLEDSAMYFCASSERVMEQYFGPGTRLTVT.

The chain joins TRBV24-1 to TRBJ2-1, with 7 bases aligning to TRBD1. CDR1 and CDR2 from the germline V gene are KGHDR and SFDVKD. After removal of 3 bases from V and 5 bases from J, the junction contained 3 bases not matched to a gene. CDR3 length: 14 residues. DNA of the CDR3: TGTGCCACCAGTGATCAAACAGGGGACAATGAGCAGTTCTTC. Its translation: CATSDQTGDNEQFF.

This chain joins TRBV11-2 and TRBJ2-3; no clear D gene. Germline assignment: CDR1 SGHAT and CDR2 FQNNGV. V lost 5 bases to trimming and J lost 2 bases, with 14 bases between them. This CDR3 comprises 15 residues. CDR3 bases: TGTGCCAGCAGCCCCAAAAGAAGCAACACAGATACGCAGTATTTT. It specifies CASSPKRSNTDTQYF. The entire variable domain, with the rest obtained from reference TRBV11-2 and TRBJ2-3, is as follows: EAGVAQSPRYKIIEKRQSVAFWCNPISGHATLYWYQQILGQGPKLLIQFQNNGVVDDSQLPKDRFSAERLKGVDSTLKIQPAKLEDSAVYLCASSPKRSNTDTQYFGPGTRLTVL.

The sample holds a few counts of this clone. The chain recombines TRBV18 with TRBJ2-7; D unresolved. The V end was cut by 6 bases, the J end by 2 bases, with 8 bases between. Germline-derived CDR1 and CDR2 are KGHSH and LQKENI. This CDR3 has 12 amino acids. For the CDR3, the DNA is TGTGCCAGCTCTCCTTTCCCCTACGAGCAGTACTTC. Translation: CASSPFPYEQYF.

The rearrangement links TRBV5-1 to TRBJ2-1, with 9 positions matching TRBD1. The V gene end was trimmed by 4 bases and the J gene end by 6 bases; junction bases not matched to a gene: 8. CDR3 length equals 15 residues. The germline gives CDR1 SGHRS, CDR2 YFSETQ. This chain's CDR3 is CASSATGTGINEQFF. As DNA, the CDR3 is TGCGCCAGCAGCGCAACCGGGACAGGGATCAATGAGCAGTTCTTC.

The chain joins TRBV5-1 to TRBJ2-3; 8 bases align to TRBD2. The CDR3 sequence is 12 residues long. The J segment lost 6 bases and the V segment lost 6 bases, leaving 3 bases of the junction unmatched. Germline assignment: CDR1 SGHRS and CDR2 YFSETQ. The DNA for the CDR3 is TGCGCCAGCACCCGGGAGGGTGATACGCAGTATTTT. Translated: CASTREGDTQYF.

The chain recombines TRBV18 with TRBJ1-2; 10 positions agree with TRBD1. The trim removed 0 bases at V and 5 bases at J, leaving 3 bases unmatched. The CDR3 contains 15 residues. Germline CDR1 and CDR2: KGHSH and LQKENI. For the CDR3, the DNA is TGTGCCAGCTCACCACCAGCGGGACAGGGGTATGGCTACACCTTC. Translation: CASSPPAGQGYGYTF.

This clone was counted a single time. This chain links TRBV7-8 with TRBJ2-3, with 12 bases that match TRBD2. This CDR3 contains 16 residues. After removal of 5 bases from V and 1 base from J, the junction contained 4 bases not matched to a gene. The V gene's germline CDR1 is SGHVS and CDR2 FQNEAQ. The chain's CDR3 is CASSRRLAGGTDTQYF. Written as DNA, the CDR3 is TGTGCCAGCAGCCGAAGACTAGCGGGGGGCACAGATACGCAGTATTTT.

Details on this clone: At one boundary the junction diverges from the germline segment, which might be a read error. The chain couples TRBV11-2 to TRBJ2-4; D gene ambiguous. The CDR3 has 15 residues. In germline, CDR1 is SGHAT, CDR2 FQNNGV. This CDR3 reads CASSSTELAKNIQYF. CDR3 DNA: TGTGCCAGCAGCTCGACTGAGTTAGCCAAAAACATTCAGTACTTT. Drawing the rest from reference TRBV11-2 and TRBJ2-4, the complete variable domain is EAGVAQSPRYKIIEKRQSVAFWCNPISGHATLYWYQQILGQGPKLLIQFQNNGVVDDSQLPKDRFSAERLKGVDSTLKIQPAKLEDSAVYLCASSSTELAKNIQYFGAGTRLSVL.

V usage is TRBV5-1 and J usage is TRBJ1-1; TRBD1 might be the D (6 bases). V was trimmed by 4 bases and J by 10 bases, leaving 26 bases between them. Germline V gives CDR1 SGHRS, CDR2 YFSETQ. This CDR3 contains 16 residues. The CDR3 loop is CASSLLITGTPIGAFF. For the CDR3, the DNA is TGCGCCAGCAGCCTATTAATCACCGGGACACCGATCGGAGCTTTCTTT.

The chain uses TRBV9 and TRBJ2-7; D remains ambiguous. Trimming left V 2 bases short and J 2 bases short, with 8 bases between. Germline loops: CDR1 SGDLS, CDR2 YYNGEE. CDR3 length: 13 amino acids. Here the CDR3 DNA reads TGTGCCAGCAGCGTCGACACAACCTACGAGCAGTACTTC. Protein sequence: CASSVDTTYEQYF. The variable domain in full, completed from reference TRBV9 and TRBJ2-7, reads DSGVTQTPKHLITATGQRVTLRCSPRSGDLSVYWYQQSLDQGLQFLIQYYNGEERAKGNILERFSAQQFPDLHSELNLSSLELGDSALYFCASSVDTTYEQYFGPGTRLTVT.

This chain links TRBV19 with TRBJ1-6; 7 positions match TRBD1. CDR1 is LNHDA, CDR2 SQIVND, per germline (reference sequence). V shed 8 bases, J shed 5 bases, and the junction held 6 bases outside the gene matches. This CDR3 contains 14 residues. As DNA, the CDR3 is TGTGCCAGTTCTGGGACAGTACATAATTCACCCCTCCACTTT. This encodes CASSGTVHNSPLHF. The whole variable domain, filled in from reference TRBV19 and TRBJ1-6, reads DGGITQSPKYLFRKEGQNVTLSCEQNLNHDAMYWYRQDPGQGLRLIYYSQIVNDFQKGDIAEGYSVSREKKESFPLTVTSAQKNPTAFYLCASSGTVHNSPLHFGNGTRLTVT.

This chain connects TRBV5-6 to TRBJ1-3; D perhaps matches TRBD1 (5 bases). Germline V CDR1 and CDR2: SGHDT, YYEEEE. The CDR3 contains 15 residues. Trimming took off 0 bases at V and 0 bases at J, with 7 bases between the two ends. The CDR3: CASSLAGLSGNTIYF. The CDR3 DNA reads as TGTGCCAGCAGCTTGGCAGGGCTCTCTGGAAACACCATATATTTT.

The V call is TRBV5-6, the J call TRBJ2-2; no clear D. V shed 5 bases and J shed 7 bases, with 6 bases lying between them. The germline V gene has CDR1 SGHDT and CDR2 YYEEEE. This CDR3 has 11 amino acids. The CDR3 coding sequence is TGTGCCAGCAGTTGGCACGGGGAGCTGTTTTTT. Protein product: CASSWHGELFF. Supplemented by reference TRBV5-6 and TRBJ2-2, the full variable domain reads DAGVTQSPTHLIKTRGQQVTLRCSPKSGHDTVSWYQQALGQGPQFIFQYYEEEERQRGNFPDRFSGHQFPNYSSELNVNALLLGDSALYLCASSWHGELFFGEGSRLTVL.

This chain uses TRBV9 with TRBJ2-1; 8 positions agree with TRBD2. Germline values: CDR1 SGDLS, CDR2 YYNGEE. The CDR3 consists of 20 residues. V dropped 3 bases and J dropped 0; count of bases not matched to a gene: 17. The CDR3 bases are TGTGCCAGCAGCGGACTCCTTGGAAGCGGGGGCCTAAGCTCCTACAATGAGCAGTTCTTC. Amino acids: CASSGLLGSGGLSSYNEQFF.